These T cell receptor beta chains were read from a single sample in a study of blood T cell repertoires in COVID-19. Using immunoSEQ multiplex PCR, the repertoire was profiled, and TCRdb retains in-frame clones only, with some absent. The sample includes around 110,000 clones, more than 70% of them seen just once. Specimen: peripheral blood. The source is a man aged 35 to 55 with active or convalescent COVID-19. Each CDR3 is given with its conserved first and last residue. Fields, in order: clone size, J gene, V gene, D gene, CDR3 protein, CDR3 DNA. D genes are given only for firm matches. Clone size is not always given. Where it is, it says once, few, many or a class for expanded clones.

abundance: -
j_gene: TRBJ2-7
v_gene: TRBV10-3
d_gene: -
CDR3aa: CAISELAYEQYF
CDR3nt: TGTGCCATCAGTGAGTTAGCCTACGAGCAGTACTTC

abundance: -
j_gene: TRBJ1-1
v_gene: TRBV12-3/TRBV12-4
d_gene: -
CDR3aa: CASSDAHSTEAFF
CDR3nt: TGTGCCAGCAGTGATGCACATTCCACTGAAGCTTTCTTT

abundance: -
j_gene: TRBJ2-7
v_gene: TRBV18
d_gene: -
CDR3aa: CASSPVQGSYEQYF
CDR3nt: TGTGCCAGCTCACCAGTCCAGGGGAGCTACGAGCAGTACTTC

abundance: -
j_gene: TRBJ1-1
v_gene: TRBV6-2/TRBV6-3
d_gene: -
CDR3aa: CASSTRDTEAFF
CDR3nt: TGTGCCAGCAGTACCAGGGACACTGAAGCTTTCTTT

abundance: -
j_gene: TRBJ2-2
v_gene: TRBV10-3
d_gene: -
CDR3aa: CAISAGTTNTGELFF
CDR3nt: TGTGCCATCAGTGCCGGGACAACCAACACCGGGGAGCTGTTTTTT

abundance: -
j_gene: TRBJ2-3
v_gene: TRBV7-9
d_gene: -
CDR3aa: CASISEEGNAADTQYF
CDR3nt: TGTGCCAGCATCTCCGAGGAGGGAAACGCGGCAGATACGCAGTATTTT

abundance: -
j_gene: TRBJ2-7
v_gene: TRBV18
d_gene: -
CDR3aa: CASSMGKGPSYEQYF
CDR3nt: TGTGCCAGCTCAATGGGAAAGGGGCCATCCTACGAGCAGTACTTC

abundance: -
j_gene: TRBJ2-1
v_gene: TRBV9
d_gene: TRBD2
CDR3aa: CASSPSGGSSYNEQFF
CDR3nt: TGTGCCAGCAGCCCGTCGGGGGGGAGCTCCTACAATGAGCAGTTCTTC

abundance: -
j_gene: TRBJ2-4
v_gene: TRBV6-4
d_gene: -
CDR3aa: CASSEARGDIQYF
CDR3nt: TGTGCCAGCAGTGAAGCCAGGGGGGACATTCAGTACTTC

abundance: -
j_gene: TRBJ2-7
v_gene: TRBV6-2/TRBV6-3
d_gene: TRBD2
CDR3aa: CASSLSGSAYEQYF
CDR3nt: TGTGCCAGCAGTCTTAGCGGGAGTGCTTACGAGCAGTACTTC

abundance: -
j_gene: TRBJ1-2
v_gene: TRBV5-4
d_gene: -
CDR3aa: CASSRDRTPRYGYTF
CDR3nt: TGTGCCAGCAGCCGCGACAGGACACCGCGCTATGGCTACACCTTC

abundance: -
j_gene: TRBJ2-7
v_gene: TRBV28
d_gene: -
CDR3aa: CASSRWDIPYEQYF
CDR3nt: TGTGCCAGCAGCCGCTGGGACATTCCCTACGAGCAGTACTTC

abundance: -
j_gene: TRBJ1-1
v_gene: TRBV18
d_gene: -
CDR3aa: CASSPPVPGSTEAFF
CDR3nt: TGTGCCAGCTCCCCTCCGGTGCCGGGGAGCACTGAAGCTTTCTTT

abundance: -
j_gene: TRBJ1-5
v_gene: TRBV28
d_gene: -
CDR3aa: CASSLTGLGQGWIRAYQPQHF
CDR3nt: TGTGCCAGCAGTTTAACGGGTCTAGGGCAGGGTTGGATCAGAGCATATCAGCCCCAGCATTTT

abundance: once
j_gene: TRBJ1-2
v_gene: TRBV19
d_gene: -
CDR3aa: CASSIDQRRVYGYTF
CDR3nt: TGTGCCAGTAGTATAGATCAGCGTAGAGTCTATGGCTACACCTTC

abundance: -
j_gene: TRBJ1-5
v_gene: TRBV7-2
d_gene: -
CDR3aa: CASSRTFSQPQHF
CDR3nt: TGTGCCAGCAGCCGGACTTTTTCTCAGCCCCAGCATTTT

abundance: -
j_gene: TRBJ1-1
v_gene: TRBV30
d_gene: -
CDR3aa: CAWKESTEAFF
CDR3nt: TGTGCCTGGAAGGAGTCCACTGAAGCTTTCTTT

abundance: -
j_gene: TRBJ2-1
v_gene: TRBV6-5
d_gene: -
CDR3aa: CASNLAGLNEQFF
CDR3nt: TGTGCCAGCAATCTCGCAGGGTTAAATGAGCAGTTCTTC

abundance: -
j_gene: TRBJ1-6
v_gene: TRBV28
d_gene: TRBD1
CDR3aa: CASRTGGNSPLHF
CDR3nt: TGTGCCAGCCGAACAGGGGGGAATTCACCCCTCCACTTT

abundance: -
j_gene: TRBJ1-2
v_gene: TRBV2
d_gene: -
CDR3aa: CASSSSGNPYGYTF
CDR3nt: TGTGCCAGCAGTTCCTCAGGCAATCCCTATGGCTACACCTTC

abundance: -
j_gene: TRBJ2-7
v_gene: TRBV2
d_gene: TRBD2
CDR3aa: CASKREAPGEQYF
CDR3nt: TGTGCCAGCAAGCGGGAGGCCCCGGGGGAGCAGTACTTC

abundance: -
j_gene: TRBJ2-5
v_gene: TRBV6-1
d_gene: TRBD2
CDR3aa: CASSELVAGGQETQYF
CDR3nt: TGTGCCAGCAGTGAATTAGTAGCGGGAGGGCAGGAGACCCAGTACTTC

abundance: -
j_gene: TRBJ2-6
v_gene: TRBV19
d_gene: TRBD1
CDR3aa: CASSDGPGGRSPNVLTF
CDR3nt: TGTGCCAGTAGTGACGGTCCAGGGGGCCGCTCACCCAACGTCCTGACTTTC

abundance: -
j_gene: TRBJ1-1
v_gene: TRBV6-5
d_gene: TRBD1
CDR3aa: CASSRRQGAEAFF
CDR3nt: TGTGCCAGCAGTAGACGACAGGGCGCTGAAGCTTTCTTT

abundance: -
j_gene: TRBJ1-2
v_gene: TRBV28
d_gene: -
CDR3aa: CASSLQVTNYGYTF
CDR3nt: TGTGCCAGCAGTTTGCAGGTTACTAACTATGGCTACACCTTC

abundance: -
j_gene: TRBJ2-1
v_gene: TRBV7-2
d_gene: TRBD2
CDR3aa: CASSLREGNEQFF
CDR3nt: TGTGCCAGCAGCTTAAGGGAGGGGAATGAGCAGTTCTTC

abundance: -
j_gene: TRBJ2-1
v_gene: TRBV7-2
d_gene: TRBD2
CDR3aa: CASSPGLAYNEQFF
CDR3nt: TGTGCCAGCAGCCCCGGACTAGCTTACAATGAGCAGTTCTTC

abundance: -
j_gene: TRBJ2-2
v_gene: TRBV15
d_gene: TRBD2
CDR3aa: CATSRASSGVTGELFF
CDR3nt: TGTGCCACCAGCAGAGCATCTAGCGGGGTCACCGGGGAGCTGTTTTTT

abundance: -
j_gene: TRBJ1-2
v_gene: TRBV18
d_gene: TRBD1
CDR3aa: CASFKTGGDYGYTF
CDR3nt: TGTGCCAGCTTCAAGACAGGGGGGGACTATGGCTACACCTTC

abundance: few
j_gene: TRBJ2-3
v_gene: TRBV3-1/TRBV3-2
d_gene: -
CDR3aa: CASSQMASADTQYF
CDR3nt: TGTGCCAGCAGCCAAATGGCTAGCGCGGATACGCAGTATTTT

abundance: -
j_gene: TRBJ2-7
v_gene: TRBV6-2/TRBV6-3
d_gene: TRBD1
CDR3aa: CASSYPTWDSRSYEQYF
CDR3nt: TGTGCCAGCAGTTACCCGACCTGGGACAGCCGCTCCTACGAGCAGTACTTC

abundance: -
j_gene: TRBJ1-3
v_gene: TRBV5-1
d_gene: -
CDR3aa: CASSFSTTGYGNTIYF
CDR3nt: TGCGCCAGCAGCTTCAGTACCACAGGGTACGGAAACACCATATATTTT

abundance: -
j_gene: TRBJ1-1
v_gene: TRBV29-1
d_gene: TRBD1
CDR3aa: CSVTSGTGKNTEAFF
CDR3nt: TGCAGCGTTACGTCCGGGACAGGGAAGAACACTGAAGCTTTCTTT

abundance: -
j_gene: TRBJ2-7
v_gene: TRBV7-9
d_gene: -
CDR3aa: CASSFPLHGTFYEQYF
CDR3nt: TGTGCCAGCAGCTTTCCCCTCCATGGGACTTTCTACGAGCAGTACTTC

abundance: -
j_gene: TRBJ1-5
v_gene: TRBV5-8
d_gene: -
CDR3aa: CASSLGQGKNQPQHF
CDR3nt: TGTGCCAGCAGCTTGGGGCAGGGTAAGAATCAGCCCCAGCATTTT

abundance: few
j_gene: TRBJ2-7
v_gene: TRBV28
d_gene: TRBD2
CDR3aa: CASSYPLSGRSLYEQYF
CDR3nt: TGTGCCAGCAGTTACCCGCTGAGCGGGAGGAGTTTGTACGAGCAGTACTTC

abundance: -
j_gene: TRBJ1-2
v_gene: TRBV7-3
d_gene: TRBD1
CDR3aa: CASSLGTDRYGYTF
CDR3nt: TGTGCCAGCAGCTTAGGGACAGACAGATATGGCTACACCTTC

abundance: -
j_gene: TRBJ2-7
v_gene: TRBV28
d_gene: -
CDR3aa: CASILGTGVYEQYF
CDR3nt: -

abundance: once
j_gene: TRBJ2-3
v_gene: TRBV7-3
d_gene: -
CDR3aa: CASSSMGGTDTQYF
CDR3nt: TGTGCCAGCAGCTCCATGGGCGGCACAGATACGCAGTATTTT

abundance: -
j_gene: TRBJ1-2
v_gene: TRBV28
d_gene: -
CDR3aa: CASRNQGSSGGYTF
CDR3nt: TGTGCCAGCAGGAATCAGGGGAGTTCAGGAGGCTACACCTTC

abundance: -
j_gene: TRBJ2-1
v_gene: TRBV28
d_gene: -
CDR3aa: CASSPMGLPPSSYNEQFF
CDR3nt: TGTGCCAGCAGTCCCATGGGACTTCCCCCAAGCTCCTACAATGAGCAGTTCTTC